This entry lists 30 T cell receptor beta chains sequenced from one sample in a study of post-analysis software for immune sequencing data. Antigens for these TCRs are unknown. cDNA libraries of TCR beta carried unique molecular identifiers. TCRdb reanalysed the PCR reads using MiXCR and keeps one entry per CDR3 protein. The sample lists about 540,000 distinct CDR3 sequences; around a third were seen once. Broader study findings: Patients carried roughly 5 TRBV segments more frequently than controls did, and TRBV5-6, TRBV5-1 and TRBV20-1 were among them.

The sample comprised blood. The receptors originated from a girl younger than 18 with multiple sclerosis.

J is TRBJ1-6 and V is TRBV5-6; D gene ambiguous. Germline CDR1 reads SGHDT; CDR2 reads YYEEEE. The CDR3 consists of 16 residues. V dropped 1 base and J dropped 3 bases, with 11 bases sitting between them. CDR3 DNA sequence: TGTGCCAGCAGCTTGTACGGGGAAGACTATAATTCACCCCTCCACTTT. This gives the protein CASSLYGEDYNSPLHF.

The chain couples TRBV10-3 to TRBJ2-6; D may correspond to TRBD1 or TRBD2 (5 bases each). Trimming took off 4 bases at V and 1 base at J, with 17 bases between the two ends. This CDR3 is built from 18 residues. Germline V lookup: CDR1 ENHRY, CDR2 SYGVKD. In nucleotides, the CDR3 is TGTGCCATCAGTGCCGCCGGGACGGCCACATCTGGGGCCAACGTCCTGACTTTC. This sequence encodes CAISAAGTATSGANVLTF.

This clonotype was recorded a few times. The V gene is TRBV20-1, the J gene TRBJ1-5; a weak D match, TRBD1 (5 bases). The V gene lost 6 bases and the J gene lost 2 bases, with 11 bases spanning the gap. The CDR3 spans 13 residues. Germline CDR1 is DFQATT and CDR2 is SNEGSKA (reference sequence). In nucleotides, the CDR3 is TGCAGTGCGGGGCAGTTGGGCAATCAGCCCCAGCATTTT. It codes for CSAGQLGNQPQHF.

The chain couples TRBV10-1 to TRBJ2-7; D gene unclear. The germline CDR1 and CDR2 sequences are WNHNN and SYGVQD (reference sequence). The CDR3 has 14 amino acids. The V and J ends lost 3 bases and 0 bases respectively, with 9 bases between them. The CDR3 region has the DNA TGCGCCAGCAGTGACGACGGACCCTCCTACGAGCAGTACTTC. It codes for CASSDDGPSYEQYF.

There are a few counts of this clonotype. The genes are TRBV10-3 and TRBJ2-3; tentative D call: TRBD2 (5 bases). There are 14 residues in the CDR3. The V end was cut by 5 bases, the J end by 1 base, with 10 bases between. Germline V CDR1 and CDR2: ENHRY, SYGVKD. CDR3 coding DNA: TGTGCCATCAGTCGCCGGGGAGGCACAGATACGCAGTATTTT. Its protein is CAISRRGGTDTQYF.

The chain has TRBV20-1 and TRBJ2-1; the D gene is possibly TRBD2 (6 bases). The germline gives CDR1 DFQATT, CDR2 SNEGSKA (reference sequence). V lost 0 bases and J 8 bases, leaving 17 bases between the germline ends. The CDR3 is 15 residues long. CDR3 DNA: TGCAGTGCTAGAGATGGAAGCGGGCCAGGGTATGAGCAGTTCTTC. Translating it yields CSARDGSGPGYEQFF.

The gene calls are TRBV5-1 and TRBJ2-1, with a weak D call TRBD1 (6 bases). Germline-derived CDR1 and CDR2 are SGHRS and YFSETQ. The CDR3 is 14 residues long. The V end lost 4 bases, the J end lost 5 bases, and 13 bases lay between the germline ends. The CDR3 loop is CASSEQGGDNEQFF. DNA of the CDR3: TGCGCCAGCAGCGAACAGGGTGGGGACAATGAGCAGTTCTTC.

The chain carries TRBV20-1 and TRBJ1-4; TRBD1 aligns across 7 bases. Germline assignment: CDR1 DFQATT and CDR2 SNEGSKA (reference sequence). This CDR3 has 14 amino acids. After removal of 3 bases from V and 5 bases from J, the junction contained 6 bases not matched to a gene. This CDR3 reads CSASYGTVNEKLFF. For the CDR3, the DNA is TGCAGTGCTAGTTATGGGACAGTAAATGAAAAACTGTTTTTT.

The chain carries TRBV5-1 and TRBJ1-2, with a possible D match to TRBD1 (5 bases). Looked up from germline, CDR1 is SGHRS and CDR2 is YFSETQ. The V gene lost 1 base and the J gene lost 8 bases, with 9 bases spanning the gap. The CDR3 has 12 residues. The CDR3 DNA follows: TGCGCCAGCAGCTTGCGGCAGGGAGGCTACACCTTC. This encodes CASSLRQGGYTF.

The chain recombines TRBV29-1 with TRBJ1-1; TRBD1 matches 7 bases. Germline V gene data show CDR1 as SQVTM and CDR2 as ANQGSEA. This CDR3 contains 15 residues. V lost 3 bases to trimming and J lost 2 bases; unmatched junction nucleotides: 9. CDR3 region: CSVELGGAENTEAFF. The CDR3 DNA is TGCAGCGTTGAGCTAGGGGGCGCGGAAAACACTGAAGCTTTCTTT.

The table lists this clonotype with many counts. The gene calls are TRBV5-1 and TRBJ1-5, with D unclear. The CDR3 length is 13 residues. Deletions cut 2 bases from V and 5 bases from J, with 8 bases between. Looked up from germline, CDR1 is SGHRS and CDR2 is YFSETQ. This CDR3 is CASSLGRDQPQHF. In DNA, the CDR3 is TGCGCCAGCAGCTTAGGACGGGATCAGCCCCAGCATTTT.

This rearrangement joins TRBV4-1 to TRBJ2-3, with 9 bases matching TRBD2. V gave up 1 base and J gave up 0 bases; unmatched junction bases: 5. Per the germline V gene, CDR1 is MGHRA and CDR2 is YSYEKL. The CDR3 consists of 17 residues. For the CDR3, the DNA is TGCGCCAGCAGCCAAGTCGCTAGCGGGGAGAGCACAGATACGCAGTATTTT. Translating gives CASSQVASGESTDTQYF.

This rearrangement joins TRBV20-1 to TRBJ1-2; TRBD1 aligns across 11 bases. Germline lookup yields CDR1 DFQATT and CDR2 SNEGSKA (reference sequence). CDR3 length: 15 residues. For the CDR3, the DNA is TGCAGCCTCATAGCTCGGGACAGGGGGACCTATGGCTACACCTTC. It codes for CSLIARDRGTYGYTF.

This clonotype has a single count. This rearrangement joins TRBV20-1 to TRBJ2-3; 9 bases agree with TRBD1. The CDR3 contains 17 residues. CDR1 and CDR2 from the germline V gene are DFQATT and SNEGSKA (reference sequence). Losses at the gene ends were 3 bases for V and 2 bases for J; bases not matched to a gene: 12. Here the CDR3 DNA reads TGCAGTGCTAGCCCTAGTACGGGACAGGGAGTCACAGATACGCAGTATTTT. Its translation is CSASPSTGQGVTDTQYF.

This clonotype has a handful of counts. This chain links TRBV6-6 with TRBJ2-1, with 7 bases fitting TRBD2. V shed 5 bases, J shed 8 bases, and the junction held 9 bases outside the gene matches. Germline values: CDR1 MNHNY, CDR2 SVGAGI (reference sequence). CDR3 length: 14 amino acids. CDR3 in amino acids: CASSGLERGDEQFF. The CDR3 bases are TGTGCCAGCAGTGGACTAGAAAGAGGGGATGAGCAGTTCTTC.

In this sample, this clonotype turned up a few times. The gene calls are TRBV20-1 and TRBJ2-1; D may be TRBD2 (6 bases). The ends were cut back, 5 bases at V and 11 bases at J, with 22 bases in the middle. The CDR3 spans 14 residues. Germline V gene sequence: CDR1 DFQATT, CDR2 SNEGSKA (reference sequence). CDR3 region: CSAPLPGTPGQQFF. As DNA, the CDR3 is TGCAGTGCTCCATTGCCCGGGACTCCCGGTCAGCAGTTCTTC.

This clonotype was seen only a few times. The CDR3 sequence is CASSHSPGQGAVDTQYF. The DNA of the CDR3 is TGTGCCAGCAGCCATTCACCGGGACAGGGGGCAGTAGATACGCAGTATTTT. The chain recombines TRBV3-1 with TRBJ2-3; 12 bases agree with TRBD1. CDR1 and CDR2 (germline): LGHDT, YNNKEL (reference sequence). J lost 5 bases, V lost 3 bases, and 9 bases had no gene match. This CDR3 has 17 amino acids.

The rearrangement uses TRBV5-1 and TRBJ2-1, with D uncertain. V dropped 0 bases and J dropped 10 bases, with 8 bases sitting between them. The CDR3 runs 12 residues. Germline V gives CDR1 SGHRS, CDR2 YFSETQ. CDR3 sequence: CASSLDALEQFF. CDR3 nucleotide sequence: TGCGCCAGCAGCTTGGACGCCCTCGAGCAGTTCTTC.

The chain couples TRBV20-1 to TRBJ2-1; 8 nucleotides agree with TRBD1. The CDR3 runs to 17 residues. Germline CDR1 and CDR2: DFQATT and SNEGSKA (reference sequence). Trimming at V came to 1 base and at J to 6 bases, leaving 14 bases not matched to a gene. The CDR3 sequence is CSARVNGRGLFSNEQFF. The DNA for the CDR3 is TGCAGTGCTAGAGTGAATGGCAGGGGGCTTTTCAGCAATGAGCAGTTCTTC.

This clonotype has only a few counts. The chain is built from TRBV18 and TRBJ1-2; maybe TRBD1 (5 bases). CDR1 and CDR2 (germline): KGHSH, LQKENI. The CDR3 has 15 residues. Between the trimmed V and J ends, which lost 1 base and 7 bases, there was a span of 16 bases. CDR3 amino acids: CASSPLGQAQFGYTF. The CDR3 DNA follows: TGTGCCAGCTCACCACTGGGGCAGGCCCAGTTTGGCTACACCTTC.

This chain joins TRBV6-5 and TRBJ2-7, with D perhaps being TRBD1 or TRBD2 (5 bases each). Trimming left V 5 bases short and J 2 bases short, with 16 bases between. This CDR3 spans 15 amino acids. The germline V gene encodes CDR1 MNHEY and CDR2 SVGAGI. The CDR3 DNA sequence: TGTGCCAGCAGTGCATACCGGGACGCGCCCTACGAGCAGTACTTC. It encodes CASSAYRDAPYEQYF.

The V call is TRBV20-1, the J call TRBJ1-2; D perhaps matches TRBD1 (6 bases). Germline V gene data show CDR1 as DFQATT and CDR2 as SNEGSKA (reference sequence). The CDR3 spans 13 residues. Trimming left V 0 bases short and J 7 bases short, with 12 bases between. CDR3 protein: CSARDVGQFGYTF. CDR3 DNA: TGCAGTGCTAGAGATGTTGGACAGTTTGGCTACACCTTC.

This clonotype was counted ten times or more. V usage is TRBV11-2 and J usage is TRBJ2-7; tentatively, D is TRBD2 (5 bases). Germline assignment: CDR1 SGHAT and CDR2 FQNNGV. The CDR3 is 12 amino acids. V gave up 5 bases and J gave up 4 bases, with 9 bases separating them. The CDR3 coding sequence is TGTGCCAGCAGCCCACCGGGGTACGAGCAGTACTTC. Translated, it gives CASSPPGYEQYF.

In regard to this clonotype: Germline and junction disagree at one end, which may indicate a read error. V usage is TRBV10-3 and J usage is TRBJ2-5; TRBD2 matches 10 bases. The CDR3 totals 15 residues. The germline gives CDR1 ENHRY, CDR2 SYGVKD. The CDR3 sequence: CAISAASGGQEAQYF. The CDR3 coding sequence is TGTGCCATCAGTGCTGCTAGCGGGGGACAAGAGGCCCAGTACTTC.

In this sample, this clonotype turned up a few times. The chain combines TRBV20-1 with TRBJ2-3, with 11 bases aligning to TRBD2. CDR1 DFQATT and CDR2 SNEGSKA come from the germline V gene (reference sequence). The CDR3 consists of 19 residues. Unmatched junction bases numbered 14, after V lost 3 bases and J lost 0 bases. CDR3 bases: TGCAGTGCTAGTTTGCCACTAGCGGGGGCGCAACCTAGCACAGATACGCAGTATTTT. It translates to CSASLPLAGAQPSTDTQYF.

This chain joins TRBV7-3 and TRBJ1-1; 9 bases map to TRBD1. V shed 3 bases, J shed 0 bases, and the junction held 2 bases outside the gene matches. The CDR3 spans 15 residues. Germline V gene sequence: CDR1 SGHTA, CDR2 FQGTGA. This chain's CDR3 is CASSLTGGMNTEAFF. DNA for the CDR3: TGTGCCAGCAGCTTGACAGGGGGGATGAACACTGAAGCTTTCTTT.

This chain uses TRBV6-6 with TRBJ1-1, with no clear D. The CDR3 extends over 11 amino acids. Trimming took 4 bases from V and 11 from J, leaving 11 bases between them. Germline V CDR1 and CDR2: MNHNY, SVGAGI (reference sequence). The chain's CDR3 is CASSFSQVAFF. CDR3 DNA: TGTGCCAGCAGTTTTTCACAAGTGGCTTTCTTT.

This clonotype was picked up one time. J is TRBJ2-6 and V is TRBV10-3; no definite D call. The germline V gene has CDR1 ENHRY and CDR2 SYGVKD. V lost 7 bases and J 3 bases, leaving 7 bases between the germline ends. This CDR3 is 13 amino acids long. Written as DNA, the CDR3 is TGTGCCATCATGATTATTGGGGCCAACGTCCTGACTTTC. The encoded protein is CAIMIIGANVLTF.

The CDR3, as DNA: TGCAGTGCCTCGGGACGGTCGGAGGAAAACACCATATATTTT. Its translation: CSASGRSEENTIYF. The chain joins TRBV20-1 to TRBJ1-3; D is perhaps TRBD1 (5 bases). V shed 6 bases and J shed 6 bases, with 18 bases lying between them. The CDR3 sequence is 14 residues long. Germline values: CDR1 DFQATT, CDR2 SNEGSKA (reference sequence).

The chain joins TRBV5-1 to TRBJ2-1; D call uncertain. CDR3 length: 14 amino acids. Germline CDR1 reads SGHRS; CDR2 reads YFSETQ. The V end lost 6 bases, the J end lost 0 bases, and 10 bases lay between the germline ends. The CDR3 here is CASKIESSYNEQFF. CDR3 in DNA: TGCGCCAGCAAGATAGAGAGCTCCTACAATGAGCAGTTCTTC.